These T cell receptor beta chains were read from a single sample in a study of kidney transplant recipient with SARS-CoV-2 infection. TCRdb processed the reads anew with MiXCR; each CDR3 protein has one entry. The table lists some 220,000 distinct CDR3 sequences, under 35% of them singletons. The sample in question was a blood sample, obtained at baseline and on day 111 from a kidney transplant recipient. The receptors derive from a male patient between 25 and 40 years old who had COVID-19 and was a kidney transplant recipient. The graft donor may be the source of some T cells. Each CDR3 is given with its conserved first and last residue. D genes are given only for firm matches. Clone sizes are given selectively: once, few, many, or a class where the clone is expanded.

j_call,d_call,clone_size,v_call,cdr3_aa,cdr3_nt
TRBJ1-5,NA,many,TRBV24-1,CATSDTNQPQHF,TGTGCCACCAGTGATACAAATCAGCCCCAGCATTTT
TRBJ1-2,NA,NA,TRBV5-5,CASRDIVPRKTYGYTF,TGTGCCAGCCGGGATATTGTCCCGCGAAAGACCTATGGCTACACCTTC
TRBJ2-1,NA,many,TRBV12-3/TRBV12-4,CASSPQDKDNEQFF,TGTGCCAGCAGTCCCCAGGACAAGGACAATGAGCAGTTCTTC
TRBJ2-1,TRBD2,NA,TRBV6-2/TRBV6-3,CASSSSGGAGYNEQFF,TGTGCCAGCAGTTCCTCCGGGGGGGCGGGTTACAATGAGCAGTTCTTC
TRBJ2-5,TRBD2,many,TRBV5-4,CASSGGLAGGQETQYF,TGTGCCAGCAGCGGGGGACTAGCGGGAGGGCAAGAGACCCAGTACTTC
TRBJ1-1,TRBD1,once,TRBV7-2,CASSLGSPAGGTGAFF,TGTGCCAGCAGCTTAGGTTCCCCGGCAGGGGGCACTGGGGCTTTCTTT
TRBJ2-1,NA,many,TRBV7-6,CASSPMLGSYNEQFF,TGTGCCAGCAGCCCAATGCTCGGCTCCTACAATGAGCAGTTCTTC
TRBJ1-5,NA,many,TRBV19,CASTQGYQPQHF,TGTGCCAGTACGCAAGGGTATCAGCCCCAGCATTTT
TRBJ2-7,NA,many,TRBV6-8,CATRFTGSDEQYF,TGTGCCACCCGATTCACAGGTAGCGACGAGCAGTACTTC
TRBJ2-1,TRBD2,many,TRBV7-9,CASSLGRTSGYNEQFF,TGTGCCAGCAGCTTAGGAAGGACTAGCGGCTACAATGAGCAGTTCTTC
TRBJ2-7,NA,many,TRBV7-9,CASSSLYEQYF,TGTGCCAGCAGCTCCCTCTACGAGCAGTACTTC
TRBJ2-3,TRBD1,few,TRBV28,CASSIAGGYTDTQYF,TGTGCCAGCAGTATAGCAGGGGGTTACACAGATACGCAGTATTTT
TRBJ1-3,NA,many,TRBV19,CASSPFPSGNTIYF,TGTGCCAGTAGTCCCTTCCCGTCTGGAAACACCATATATTTT
TRBJ1-6,NA,many,TRBV6-6,CASQMNNSPLHF,TGTGCCAGCCAAATGAATAATTCACCCCTCCACTTT
TRBJ2-5,NA,NA,TRBV7-9,CASSTLQGFTVETQYF,TGTGCCAGCAGCACACTACAGGGTTTTACCGTAGAGACCCAGTACTTC
TRBJ2-7,TRBD1,many,TRBV11-2,CASSLDWVDRGLREQYF,TGTGCCAGCAGCTTAGATTGGGTTGATAGGGGGCTTCGCGAGCAGTACTTC
TRBJ2-4,TRBD1,many,TRBV18,CASSPTGGANIQYF,TGTGCCAGCTCACCCACAGGGGGCGCGAACATTCAGTACTTC
TRBJ2-1,NA,many,TRBV28,CASRIRQGREGAEQFF,TGTGCCAGCAGAATAAGACAGGGCCGGGAGGGGGCTGAGCAGTTCTTC
TRBJ2-5,NA,many,TRBV30,CAWSVRGSQETQYF,TGTGCCTGGAGTGTACGGGGCAGCCAAGAGACCCAGTACTTC
TRBJ2-7,TRBD1,many,TRBV7-9,CASSFQQGIAYEQYF,TGTGCCAGCAGCTTCCAACAGGGGATTGCCTACGAGCAGTACTTC
TRBJ2-7,NA,many,TRBV11-2,CASSYWTYLSYEQYF,TGTGCCAGCAGCTACTGGACGTACCTCTCCTACGAGCAGTACTTC
TRBJ1-5,NA,few,TRBV19,CASIGGGTWGNQPQHF,TGTGCCAGTATCGGGGGGGGGACGTGGGGCAATCAGCCCCAGCATTTT
TRBJ2-7,NA,many,TRBV2,CASIRTLYHEQYF,TGTGCCAGCATAAGGACCCTGTATCACGAGCAGTACTTC
TRBJ1-2,NA,many,TRBV5-3,CARYELVVRKTYGYTF,TGTGCCAGATACGAATTAGTGGTGAGAAAGACCTATGGCTACACCTTC
TRBJ1-2,NA,many,TRBV12-3/TRBV12-4,CASSRCISFRKTYGYTF,TGTGCCAGCAGTCGGTGTATCAGCTTCCGAAAGACCTATGGCTACACCTTC
TRBJ1-2,NA,NA,TRBV6-6,CASSVVRGGRKAYGYTF,TGTGCCAGCAGTGTGGTTCGAGGTGGGAGAAAGGCCTATGGCTACACCTTC
TRBJ1-2,NA,many,TRBV24-1,CATSDSRLGGYTF,TGTGCCACCAGTGATTCACGGCTCGGTGGCTACACCTTC
TRBJ2-3,NA,NA,TRBV7-3,CASGLSYSAGTQYF,TGTGCCAGCGGCCTGTCGTATAGTGCGGGTACGCAGTATTTT
TRBJ2-1,NA,many,TRBV30,CAWSVRNDEQFF,TGTGCCTGGAGTGTAAGGAATGACGAGCAGTTCTTC
TRBJ1-2,NA,many,TRBV12-3/TRBV12-4,CASSQDSPYGYTF,TGTGCCAGCAGTCAGGACAGTCCCTATGGCTACACCTTC
TRBJ2-4,NA,NA,TRBV18,CASSPGMSRQYF,TGTGCCAGCTCACCGGGGATGTCCCGTCAGTACTTC
TRBJ2-7,NA,many,TRBV3-2,CASSPLAGTYEQYF,TGTGCCAGCAGCCCCCTAGCGGGAACCTACGAGCAGTACTTC
TRBJ1-2,NA,many,TRBV9,CASPPGYSRKTYGYTF,TGTGCCAGCCCCCCTGGGTACTCAAGAAAGACCTATGGCTACACCTTC
TRBJ1-2,NA,many,TRBV6-2/TRBV6-3,CASSIMSCIGKTYGYTF,TGTGCCAGCAGTATTATGTCTTGCATCGGAAAGACCTATGGCTACACCTTC
TRBJ2-7,NA,many,TRBV18,CASSPGDMIYEQYF,TGTGCCAGCTCACCGGGGGACATGATCTACGAGCAGTACTTC